This T cell receptor (beta chain) was sequenced during a study of blood T cell repertoires in COVID-19. Original data processing: How many nucleated cells were present was estimated from reference gene primer amplification. The method was immunoSEQ multiplex PCR; TCRdb's version includes in-frame clones alone and lacks a portion of them. From that table come the V and J calls and clone size; the DNA was used to work out D and trimming. Of 95,000 to 150,000 clones in the sample, 80% to 95% are singletons; the top ten hold 2.1%. This CDR3 is built from 13 residues. Trimming pared 4 bases from V and 8 bases from J, leaving 13 bases between. Germline loops: CDR1 KGHDR, CDR2 SFDVKD.

The chain employs TRBV24-1 and TRBJ1-1; maybe TRBD1 (6 bases). This clonotype originated in a man in his forties or fifties with COVID-19, enrolled during active disease. Sequencing was done on a sample of peripheral blood. The CDR3 DNA sequence: TGTGCCACCAGTGAATCGTACAGGGACGAAGCTTTCTTT. This codes for CATSESYRDEAFF.